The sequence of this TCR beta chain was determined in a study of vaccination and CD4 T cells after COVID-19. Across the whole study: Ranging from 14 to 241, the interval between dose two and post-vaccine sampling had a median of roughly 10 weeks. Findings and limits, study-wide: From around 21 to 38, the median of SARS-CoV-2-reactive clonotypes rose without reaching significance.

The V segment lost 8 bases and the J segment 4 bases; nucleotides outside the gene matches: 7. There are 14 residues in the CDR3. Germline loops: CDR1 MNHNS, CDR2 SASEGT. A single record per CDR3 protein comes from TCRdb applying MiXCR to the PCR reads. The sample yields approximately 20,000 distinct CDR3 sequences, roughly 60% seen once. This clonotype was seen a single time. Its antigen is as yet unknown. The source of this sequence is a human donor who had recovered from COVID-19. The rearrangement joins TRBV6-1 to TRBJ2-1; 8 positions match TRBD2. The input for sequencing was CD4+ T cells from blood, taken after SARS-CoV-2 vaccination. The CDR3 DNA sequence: TGTGCCAGCTGGACTAGCCATACGTACAATGAGCAGTTCTTC. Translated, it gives CASWTSHTYNEQFF.